The clone carrying this TCR beta chain showed up just a few times. Its specificity is unknown. Using constant-segment primers, 5'RACE produced TCR alpha and TCR beta cDNA libraries carrying sample barcodes and UMIs. TCRdb re-called the 5' RACE reads through MiXCR, storing one row per CDR3 protein. Among tens of thousands of distinct CDR3 sequences listed, 10% to 15% were seen once. The sample belongs to a study of T-cell memory formation after mild COVID-19. The study, taken as a whole, reports: There was a balanced CD4/CD8 profile in clones contracting day 15 to 85, and later expanders leaned CD4+. Contracting CD4+ clones were located mainly in CM and EM, and CD8+ clones in EMRA. Second-wave clones with a day 37 peak had unconfirmed SARS-CoV-2 specificity.

V shed 4 bases and J 7 bases; nucleotides not matched to a gene: 8. CDR3 length: 16 amino acids. Per germline, CDR1 SEHNR and CDR2 FQNEAQ (reference sequence). The J gene is TRBJ2-5, the V gene TRBV7-9; 14 bases align to TRBD2. Material: PBMCs or a T cell subset sorted from them (not recorded which). This TCR came from an adult woman who had mild COVID-19 (a few samples of this study predate the infection). Cell type and time point are not known. CDR3 protein: CASSWGLAGVSATQYF. The CDR3 DNA follows: TGTGCCAGCAGCTGGGGACTAGCGGGAGTTTCGGCGACCCAGTACTTC.